Detailed here is one TCR beta chain. Replicate PCRs from sorted subsets contained roughly 200 ng DNA, which is roughly 30,000 T cell genomes. Profiled with immunoSEQ multiplex PCR; TCRdb holds only in-frame clones, not every one. The sample yields 950,000 to 1,200,000 clones, approximately 80% seen once. CDR1 LNHDA and CDR2 SQIVND come from the germline V gene (reference sequence). Trimming stripped 10 bases from V and 6 bases from J, with 18 bases between. The CDR3 has 13 amino acids. The data were obtained in a study of shared clonotypes between healthy human individuals. V and J are TRBV19 and TRBJ1-2; weak D call: TRBD1 (6 bases). Sequencing was performed on memory CD4+ T cells from PBMCs. Subset described: CD45RA-negative fraction. The receptor was derived from a young man in good health. Some clones in this sample may be carry-over from other donors' samples. CDR3 sequence (DNA): TGTGCCACCAAAGAGGGGGGCGTGGATGGCTACACCTTC. Amino acids: CATKEGGVDGYTF.